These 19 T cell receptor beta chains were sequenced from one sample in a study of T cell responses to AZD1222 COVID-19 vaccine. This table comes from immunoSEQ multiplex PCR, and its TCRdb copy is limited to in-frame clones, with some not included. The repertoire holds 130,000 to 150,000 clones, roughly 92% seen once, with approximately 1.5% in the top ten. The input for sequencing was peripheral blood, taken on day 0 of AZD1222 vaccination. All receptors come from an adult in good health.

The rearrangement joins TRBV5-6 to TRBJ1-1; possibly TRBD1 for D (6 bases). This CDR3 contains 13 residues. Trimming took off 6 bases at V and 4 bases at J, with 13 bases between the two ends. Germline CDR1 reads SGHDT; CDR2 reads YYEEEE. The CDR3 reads CASILSGATEAFF. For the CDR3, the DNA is TGTGCCAGCATCCTTTCGGGGGCCACTGAAGCTTTCTTT.

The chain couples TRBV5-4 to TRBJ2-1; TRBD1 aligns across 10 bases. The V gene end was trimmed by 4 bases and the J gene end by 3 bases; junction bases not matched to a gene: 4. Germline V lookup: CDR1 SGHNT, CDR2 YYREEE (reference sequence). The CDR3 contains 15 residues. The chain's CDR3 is CASSRRDRGYNEQFF. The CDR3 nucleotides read TGTGCCAGCAGCCGCCGGGACAGGGGCTACAATGAGCAGTTCTTC.

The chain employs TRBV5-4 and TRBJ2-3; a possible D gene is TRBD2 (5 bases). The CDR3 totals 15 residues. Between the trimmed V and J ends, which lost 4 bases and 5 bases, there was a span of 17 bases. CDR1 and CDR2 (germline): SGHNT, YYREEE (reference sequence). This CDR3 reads CASSLGVAGLDTQYF. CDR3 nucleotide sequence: TGTGCCAGCAGCCTAGGAGTCGCGGGTTTAGATACGCAGTATTTT.

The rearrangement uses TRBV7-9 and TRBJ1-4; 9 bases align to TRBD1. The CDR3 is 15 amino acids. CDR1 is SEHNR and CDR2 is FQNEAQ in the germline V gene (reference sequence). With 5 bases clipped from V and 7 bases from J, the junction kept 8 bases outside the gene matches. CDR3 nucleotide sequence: TGTGCCAGCAGCCCACCGAGGACAGGGGTTGAAAAACTGTTTTTT. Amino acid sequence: CASSPPRTGVEKLFF. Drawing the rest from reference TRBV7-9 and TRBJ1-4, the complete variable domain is DTGVSQNPRHKITKRGQNVTFRCDPISEHNRLYWYRQTLGQGPEFLTYFQNEAQLEKSRLLSDRFSAERPKGSFSTLEIQRTEQGDSAMYLCASSPPRTGVEKLFFGSGTQLSVL.

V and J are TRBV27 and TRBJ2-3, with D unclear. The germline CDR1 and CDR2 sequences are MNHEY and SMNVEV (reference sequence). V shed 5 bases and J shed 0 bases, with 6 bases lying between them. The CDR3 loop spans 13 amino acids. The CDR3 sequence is CASSLISTDTQYF. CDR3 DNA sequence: TGTGCCAGCAGTCTGATTAGCACAGATACGCAGTATTTT.

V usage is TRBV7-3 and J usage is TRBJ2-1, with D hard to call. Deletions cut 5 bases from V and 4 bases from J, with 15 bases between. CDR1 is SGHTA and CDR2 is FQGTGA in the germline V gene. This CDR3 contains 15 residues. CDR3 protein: CASSLISDSYNEQFF. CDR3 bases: TGTGCCAGCAGCCTTATCTCCGATTCTTACAATGAGCAGTTCTTC.

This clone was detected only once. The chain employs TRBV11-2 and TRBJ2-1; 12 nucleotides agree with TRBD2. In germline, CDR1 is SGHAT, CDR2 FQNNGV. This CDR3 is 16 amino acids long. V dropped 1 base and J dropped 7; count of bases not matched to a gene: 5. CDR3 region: CASSLGLAGVSNEQFF. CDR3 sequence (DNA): TGTGCCAGCAGCTTAGGACTAGCGGGAGTCAGTAATGAGCAGTTCTTC.

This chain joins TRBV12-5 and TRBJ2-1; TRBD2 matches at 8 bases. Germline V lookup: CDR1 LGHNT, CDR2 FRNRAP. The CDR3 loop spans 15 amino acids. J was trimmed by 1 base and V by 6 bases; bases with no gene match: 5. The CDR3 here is CASGGAGVSYNEQFF. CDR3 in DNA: TGTGCTAGTGGCGGAGCGGGAGTTTCCTACAATGAGCAGTTCTTC.

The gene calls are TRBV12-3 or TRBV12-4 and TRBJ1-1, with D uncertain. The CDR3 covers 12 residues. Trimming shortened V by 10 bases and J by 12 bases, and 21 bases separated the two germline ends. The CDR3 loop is CATIKEAEVTFF. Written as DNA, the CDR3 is TGTGCCACCATAAAAGAAGCCGAGGTAACTTTCTTT.

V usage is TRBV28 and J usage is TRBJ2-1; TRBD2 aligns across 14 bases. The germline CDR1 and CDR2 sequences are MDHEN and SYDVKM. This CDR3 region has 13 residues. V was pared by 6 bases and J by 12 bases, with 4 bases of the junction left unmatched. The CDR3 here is CASSRTSGRPQFF. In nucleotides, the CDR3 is TGTGCCAGCAGCCGGACTAGCGGGAGGCCGCAGTTCTTC.

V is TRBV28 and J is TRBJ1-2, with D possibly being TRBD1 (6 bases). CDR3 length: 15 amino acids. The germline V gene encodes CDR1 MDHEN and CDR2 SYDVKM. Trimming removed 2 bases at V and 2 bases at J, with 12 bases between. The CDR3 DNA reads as TGTGCCAGCAGTTTACTGGGAACAGGGAACTATGGCTACACCTTC. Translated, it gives CASSLLGTGNYGYTF.

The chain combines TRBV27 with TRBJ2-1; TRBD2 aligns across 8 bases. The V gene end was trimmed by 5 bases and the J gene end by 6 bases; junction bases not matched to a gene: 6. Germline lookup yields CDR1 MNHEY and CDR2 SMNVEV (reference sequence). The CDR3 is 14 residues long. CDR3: CASSPLSGGNEQFF. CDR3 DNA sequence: TGTGCCAGCAGTCCCCTAAGCGGGGGCAATGAGCAGTTCTTC.

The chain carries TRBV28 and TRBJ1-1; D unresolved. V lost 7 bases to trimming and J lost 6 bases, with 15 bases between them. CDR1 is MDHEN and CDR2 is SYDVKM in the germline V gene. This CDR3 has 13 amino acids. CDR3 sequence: CASTSSTWAEAFF. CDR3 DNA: TGTGCCAGCACTTCTTCTACCTGGGCTGAAGCTTTCTTT. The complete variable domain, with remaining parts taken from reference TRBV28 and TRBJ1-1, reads DVKVTQSSRYLVKRTGEKVFLECVQDMDHENMFWYRQDPGLGLRLIYFSYDVKMKEKGDIPEGYSVSREKKERFSLILESASTNQTSMYLCASTSSTWAEAFFGQGTRLTVV.

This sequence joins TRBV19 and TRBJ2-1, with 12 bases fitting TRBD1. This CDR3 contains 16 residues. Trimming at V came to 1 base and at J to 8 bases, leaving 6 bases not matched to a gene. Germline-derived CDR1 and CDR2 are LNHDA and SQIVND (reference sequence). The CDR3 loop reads CASSIGRDRGPDEQFF. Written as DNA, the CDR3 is TGTGCCAGTAGTATAGGCCGGGACAGGGGGCCGGATGAGCAGTTCTTC.

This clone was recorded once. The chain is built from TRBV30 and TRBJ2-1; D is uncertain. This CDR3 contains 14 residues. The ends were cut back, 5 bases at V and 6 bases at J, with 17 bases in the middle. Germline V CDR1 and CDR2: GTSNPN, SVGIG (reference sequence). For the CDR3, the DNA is TGTGCCTGGGACTCTTTGTTTTTGAGCAATGAGCAGTTCTTC. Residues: CAWDSLFLSNEQFF.

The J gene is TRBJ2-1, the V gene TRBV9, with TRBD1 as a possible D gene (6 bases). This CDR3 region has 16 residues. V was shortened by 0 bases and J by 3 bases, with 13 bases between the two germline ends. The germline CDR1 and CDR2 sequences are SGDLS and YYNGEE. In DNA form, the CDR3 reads TGTGCCAGCAGCGTAGACGGCAGGGGCCTCTACAATGAGCAGTTCTTC. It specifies CASSVDGRGLYNEQFF.

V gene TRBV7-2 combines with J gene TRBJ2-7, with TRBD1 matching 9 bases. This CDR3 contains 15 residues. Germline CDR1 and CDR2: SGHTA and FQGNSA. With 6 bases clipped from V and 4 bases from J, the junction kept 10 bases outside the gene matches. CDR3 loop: CASSPGTGFSYEQYF. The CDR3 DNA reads TGTGCCAGCAGTCCCGGGACAGGGTTTTCTTACGAGCAGTACTTC.

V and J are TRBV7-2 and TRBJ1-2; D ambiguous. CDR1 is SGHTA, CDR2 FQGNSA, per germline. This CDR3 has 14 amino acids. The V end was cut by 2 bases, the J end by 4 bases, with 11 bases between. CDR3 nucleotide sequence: TGTGCCAGCAGCTTATTCGGTCTCTTCTATGGCTACACCTTC. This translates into CASSLFGLFYGYTF. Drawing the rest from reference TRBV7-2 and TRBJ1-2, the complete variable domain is GAGVSQSPSNKVTEKGKDVELRCDPISGHTALYWYRQSLGQGLEFLIYFQGNSAPDKSGLPSDRFSAERTGGSVSTLTIQRTQQEDSAVYLCASSLFGLFYGYTFGSGTRLTVV.

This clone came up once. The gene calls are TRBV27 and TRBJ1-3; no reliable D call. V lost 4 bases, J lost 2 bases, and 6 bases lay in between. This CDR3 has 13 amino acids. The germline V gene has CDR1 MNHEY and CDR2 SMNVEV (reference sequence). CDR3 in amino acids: CASSSITGNTIYF. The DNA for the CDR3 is TGTGCCAGCAGTTCTATAACTGGAAACACCATATATTTT.